This is a list of T cell receptor beta chains from one sample in a study of regulatory T cells in long-lasting Graves disease. A single record per CDR3 protein comes from TCRdb applying MiXCR to the multiplex PCR reads. The data contain hundreds of thousands of distinct CDR3 sequences, 16% of them singletons. These same data were also listed under a study on T cells in Graves' hyperthyroidism and ophthalmopathy.

Material: peripheral blood mononuclear cells (PBMCs), obtained at new diagnosis, from a patient treated with antithyroid drugs. The receptor set was obtained from a woman in her twenties or thirties with Graves disease. The CDR3 runs from the conserved cysteine through the conserved F or W. A D gene is named only where the DNA matches it firmly. Not every row has a clone size; where given, it reads once, few, many or a size class.

CDR3 protein	CDR3 DNA	D gene	clone size	J gene	V gene
CSAPSSWVPQETQYF	TGCAGTGCTCCATCGAGCTGGGTTCCTCAAGAGACCCAGTACTTC	NA	few	TRBJ2-5	TRBV20-1
CASHTGWTAELGGYNEQFF	TGTGCCAGCCACACTGGGTGGACAGCCGAGCTAGGGGGCTACAATGAGCAGTTCTTC	NA	NA	TRBJ2-1	TRBV28
CSVAGRGGTEAFF	TGCAGCGTGGCGGGAAGAGGGGGCACTGAAGCTTTCTTT	NA	NA	TRBJ1-1	TRBV29-1
CASSVQGPNEKLFF	TGTGCCAGCAGTGTGCAGGGTCCTAATGAAAAACTGTTTTTT	NA	many	TRBJ1-4	TRBV2
CASSLIGGQEQYF	TGTGCCAGCAGCTTAATAGGCGGACAAGAGCAGTACTTC	NA	many	TRBJ2-7	TRBV7-3
CASSQRGLAGIGFF	TGTGCCAGCAGCCAACGGGGACTAGCGGGAATCGGATTCTTC	TRBD2	many	TRBJ2-1	TRBV7-8
CAISDPGLATTYEQYF	TGTGCCATCAGTGATCCGGGACTAGCGACGACCTACGAGCAGTACTTC	TRBD2	many	TRBJ2-7	TRBV10-3
CASRPGTSEYEQYF	TGCGCCAGCAGACCCGGGACTAGCGAATACGAGCAGTACTTC	TRBD2	many	TRBJ2-7	TRBV10-2
CSASQGGDLYEQYF	TGCAGTGCTAGCCAAGGCGGGGACTTATACGAGCAGTACTTC	NA	few	TRBJ2-7	TRBV20-1
CASSWTSGNPAGSYEQYF	TGTGCCAGCAGTTGGACTAGCGGGAATCCTGCAGGGAGTTACGAGCAGTACTTC	TRBD2	many	TRBJ2-7	TRBV28
CASSSGSPKFF	TGCGCCAGCAGTAGCGGGAGCCCGAAGTTCTTC	TRBD2	NA	TRBJ2-1	TRBV10-2
CASSERLAGAYEQYF	TGTGCCAGCAGCGAACGGCTAGCGGGGGCCTACGAGCAGTACTTC	TRBD2	many	TRBJ2-7	TRBV3-1
CASSTGLGGETQYF	TGTGCCAGTAGTACCGGACTAGGGGGAGAGACCCAGTACTTC	NA	few	TRBJ2-5	TRBV19
CAITGGAGNEQFF	TGTGCCATCACAGGGGGCGCGGGAAATGAGCAGTTCTTC	TRBD1	NA	TRBJ2-1	TRBV10-3
CASSLGGSGEETQYF	TGTGCCAGCAGCTTGGGTGGTAGCGGGGAGGAGACCCAGTACTTC	TRBD2	NA	TRBJ2-5	TRBV5-4
CSARVRDYEQYF	TGCAGTGCTAGGGTCCGGGACTACGAGCAGTACTTC	NA	many	TRBJ2-7	TRBV20-1
CASSYLDGSSYNEQFF	TGTGCCAGCAGTTACCTTGACGGTAGCTCCTACAATGAGCAGTTCTTC	NA	many	TRBJ2-1	TRBV28
CASSYGTQGTYGYTF	TGTGCCAGCAGTTACGGGACACAGGGGACCTATGGCTACACCTTC	TRBD1	many	TRBJ1-2	TRBV6-5
CASSPPSNQETQYF	TGTGCCAGCTCACCACCAAGTAATCAAGAGACCCAGTACTTC	NA	many	TRBJ2-5	TRBV18
CASAPPRDRPYNEQFF	TGTGCTAGTGCTCCCCCCCGGGACAGACCATACAATGAGCAGTTCTTC	TRBD1	many	TRBJ2-1	TRBV12-5
CASGTRGGNQPQHF	TGTGCCAGCGGCACCCGGGGGGGCAATCAGCCCCAGCATTTT	NA	many	TRBJ1-5	TRBV6-1
CSARGGRRDVGQAFF	TGCAGTGCTAGAGGGGGGCGTCGGGACGTAGGACAAGCTTTCTTT	NA	many	TRBJ1-1	TRBV20-1
CSVLLQGVGTNTGELFF	TGCAGCGTGCTTTTGCAGGGGGTGGGTACCAACACCGGGGAGCTGTTTTTT	TRBD1	NA	TRBJ2-2	TRBV29-1